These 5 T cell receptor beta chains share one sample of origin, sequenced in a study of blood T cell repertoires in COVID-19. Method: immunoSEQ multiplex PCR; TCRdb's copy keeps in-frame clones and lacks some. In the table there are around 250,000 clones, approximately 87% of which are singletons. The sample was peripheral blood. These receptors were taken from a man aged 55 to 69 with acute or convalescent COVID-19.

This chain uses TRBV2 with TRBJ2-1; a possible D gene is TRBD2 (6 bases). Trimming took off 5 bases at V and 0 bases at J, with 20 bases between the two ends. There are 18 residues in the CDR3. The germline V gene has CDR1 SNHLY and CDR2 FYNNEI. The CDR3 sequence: CASSSAGLRETSYNEQFF. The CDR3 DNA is TGTGCCAGCAGTTCCGCGGGTCTGCGGGAAACCTCCTACAATGAGCAGTTCTTC.

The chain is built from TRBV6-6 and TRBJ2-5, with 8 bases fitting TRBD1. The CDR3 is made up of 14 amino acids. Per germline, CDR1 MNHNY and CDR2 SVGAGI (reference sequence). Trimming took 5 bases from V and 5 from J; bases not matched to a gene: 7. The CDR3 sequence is CASSNPTGAETQYF. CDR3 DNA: TGTGCCAGCAGTAACCCGACAGGGGCCGAGACCCAGTACTTC.

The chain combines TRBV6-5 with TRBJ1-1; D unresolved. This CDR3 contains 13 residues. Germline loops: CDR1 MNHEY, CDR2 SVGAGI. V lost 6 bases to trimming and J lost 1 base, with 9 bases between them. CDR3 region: CASRSGENTEAFF. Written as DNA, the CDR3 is TGTGCCAGCAGATCCGGAGAGAACACTGAAGCTTTCTTT.

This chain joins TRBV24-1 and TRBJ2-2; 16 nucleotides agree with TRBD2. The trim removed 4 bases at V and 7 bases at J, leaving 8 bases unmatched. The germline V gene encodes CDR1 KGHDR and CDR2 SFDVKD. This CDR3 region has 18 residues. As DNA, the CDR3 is TGTGCCACCAGTGACCAAGGGACTAGCGGGAGGGGTGGCGGGGAGCTGTTTTTT. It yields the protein CATSDQGTSGRGGGELFF.

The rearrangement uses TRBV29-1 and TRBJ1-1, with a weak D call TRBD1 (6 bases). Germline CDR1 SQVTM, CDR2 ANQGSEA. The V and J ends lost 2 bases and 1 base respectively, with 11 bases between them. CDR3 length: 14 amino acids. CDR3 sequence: CSVETGLGNTEAFF. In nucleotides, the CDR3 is TGCAGCGTTGAAACAGGGTTGGGGAACACTGAAGCTTTCTTT. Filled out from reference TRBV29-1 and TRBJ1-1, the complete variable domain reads SAVISQKPSRDICQRGTSLTIQCQVDSQVTMMFWYRQQPGQSLTLIATANQGSEATYESGFVIDKFPISRPNLTFSTLTVSNMSPEDSSIYLCSVETGLGNTEAFFGQGTRLTVV.